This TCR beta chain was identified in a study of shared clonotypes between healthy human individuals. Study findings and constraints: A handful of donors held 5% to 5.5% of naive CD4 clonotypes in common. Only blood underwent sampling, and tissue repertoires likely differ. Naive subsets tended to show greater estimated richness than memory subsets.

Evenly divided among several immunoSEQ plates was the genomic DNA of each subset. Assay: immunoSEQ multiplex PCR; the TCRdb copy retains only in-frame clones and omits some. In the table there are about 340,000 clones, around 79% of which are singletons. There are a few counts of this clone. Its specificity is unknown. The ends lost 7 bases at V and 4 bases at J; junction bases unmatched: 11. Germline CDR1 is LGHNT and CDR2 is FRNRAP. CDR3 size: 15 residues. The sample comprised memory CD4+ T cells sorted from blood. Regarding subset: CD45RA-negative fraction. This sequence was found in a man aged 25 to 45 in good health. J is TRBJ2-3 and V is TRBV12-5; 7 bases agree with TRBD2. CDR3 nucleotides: TGTGCTAGTGCCTCCATTGGACTAGGGGCAGATACGCAGTATTTT. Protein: CASASIGLGADTQYF.